The 13 T cell receptor beta chains below come from one sample, sequenced in a study of radiotherapy plus CTLA-4 blockade in lung cancer. Using immunoSEQ multiplex PCR, the repertoire was profiled, and TCRdb retains in-frame clones only, with some absent. Of some 50,000 clones in the sample, approximately 85% are singletons; the top ten hold around 4.9%. Specimen: peripheral blood, collected from a patient treated with radiotherapy plus ipilimumab. Source of these receptors: a human donor with non-small cell lung cancer whose response to radiotherapy plus ipilimumab could not be evaluated.

The rearrangement joins TRBV7-2 to TRBJ2-2; TRBD2 agrees at 8 bases. Trimming at V came to 0 bases and at J to 5 bases, leaving 2 bases not matched to a gene. The CDR3 sequence is 15 residues long. Per germline, CDR1 SGHTA and CDR2 FQGNSA. The CDR3 DNA follows: TGTGCCAGCAGCTTAGCAGCTAGCGGGACCGGGGAGCTGTTTTTT. Its protein product is CASSLAASGTGELFF.

The J gene is TRBJ1-5, the V gene TRBV6-6, with 10 bases lining up with TRBD1. Trimming cost V 5 bases and J 5 bases; bases outside gene matches: 3. The germline CDR1 and CDR2 sequences are MNHNY and SVGAGI (reference sequence). The CDR3 sequence is 14 residues long. In DNA form, the CDR3 reads TGTGCCAGCAGTCCGGGACAGGGGCATCAGCCCCAGCATTTT. Translated: CASSPGQGHQPQHF.

This clone was detected only a few times. This sequence joins TRBV5-1 and TRBJ2-7, with TRBD1 matching 8 bases. Losses at the gene ends were 5 bases for V and 2 bases for J; bases not matched to a gene: 6. CDR3 length equals 14 residues. From germline, CDR1 is SGHRS and CDR2 YFSETQ. CDR3 sequence (DNA): TGCGCCAGCAGTACGGGACAGGAGACCTACGAGCAGTACTTC. Protein product: CASSTGQETYEQYF.

V and J are TRBV28 and TRBJ2-7; D is perhaps TRBD1 (6 bases). The V gene lost 6 bases and the J gene lost 2 bases, with 11 bases spanning the gap. Per the germline V gene, CDR1 is MDHEN and CDR2 is SYDVKM. The CDR3 is 13 amino acids. CDR3 sequence: CASSNRDPYEQYF. CDR3 nucleotides: TGTGCCAGCAGCAACAGGGACCCCTACGAGCAGTACTTC.

V usage is TRBV7-9 and J usage is TRBJ1-2; D is ambiguous. The CDR3 runs 13 residues. V was trimmed by 5 bases and J by 4 bases, leaving 11 bases between them. Germline assignment: CDR1 SEHNR and CDR2 FQNEAQ (reference sequence). This CDR3 reads CASSPSDFYGYTF. The CDR3 coding sequence is TGTGCCAGCAGCCCATCAGACTTCTATGGCTACACCTTC.

The V call is TRBV4-3, the J call TRBJ2-7; a weak D match, TRBD2 (7 bases). The CDR3 extends over 17 amino acids. Germline V gene sequence: CDR1 LGHNA, CDR2 YSLEER. Trimming removed 2 bases from V and 6 bases from J, with 23 bases in between. For the CDR3, the DNA is TGCGCCAGCAGCCAATGGATTTCACTCCGGGGGGCTACCGAGCAGTACTTC. Its protein is CASSQWISLRGATEQYF.

The V call is TRBV28, the J call TRBJ1-1, with D maybe TRBD1 (6 bases). V shed 0 bases and J shed 7 bases, with 12 bases lying between them. This CDR3 has 14 residues. Germline CDR1 reads MDHEN; CDR2 reads SYDVKM. DNA for the CDR3: TGTGCCAGCAGTTTATGGTCCAGGGGTGGTGAAGCTTTCTTT. It is translated as CASSLWSRGGEAFF.

The chain uses TRBV6-5 and TRBJ2-7; D is unclear. Trimming pared 2 bases from V and 3 bases from J, leaving 8 bases between. Germline values: CDR1 MNHEY, CDR2 SVGAGI. The CDR3 extends over 13 amino acids. The CDR3 here is CASSYSKSYEQYF. The CDR3, as DNA: TGTGCCAGCAGTTACAGTAAGAGCTACGAGCAGTACTTC.

The chain employs TRBV9 and TRBJ2-6, with 8 bases identical to TRBD2. After removal of 0 bases from V and 1 base from J, the junction contained 3 bases not matched to a gene. The CDR3 length is 17 residues. Germline CDR1 is SGDLS and CDR2 is YYNGEE. The CDR3 region has the DNA TGTGCCAGCAGCGTAGACGGGGGGGGGTCTGGGGCCAACGTCCTGACTTTC. This encodes CASSVDGGGSGANVLTF.

This clone has only a few counts. J is TRBJ2-7 and V is TRBV6-5; 11 nucleotides agree with TRBD1. CDR1 and CDR2 (germline): MNHEY, SVGAGI. V lost 3 bases and J lost 7; bases outside the gene matches: 8. This CDR3 spans 15 amino acids. CDR3 coding DNA: TGTGCCAGCAGTTATGAAGGACAGGGGGCGAGGGAGCAGTACTTC. This translates into CASSYEGQGAREQYF.

This clone was detected once. The DNA for the CDR3 is TGCGCCAGCAGCTTGGAGACTAGGAACACCGGGGAGCTGTTTTTT. The encoded protein is CASSLETRNTGELFF. The V gene is TRBV5-1, the J gene TRBJ2-2; D perhaps matches TRBD2 (6 bases). This CDR3 spans 15 amino acids. Germline assignment: CDR1 SGHRS and CDR2 YFSETQ. Trimming shortened V by 0 bases and J by 1 base, and 7 bases separated the two germline ends.

The V gene is TRBV7-2, the J gene TRBJ2-4, with D uncertain. This CDR3 is 15 amino acids long. Germline-derived CDR1 and CDR2 are SGHTA and FQGNSA. V shed 2 bases and J shed 0 bases, with 8 bases lying between them. The CDR3 reads CASSLLLEAKNIQYF. The CDR3 coding sequence is TGTGCCAGCAGCTTACTCCTAGAAGCCAAAAACATTCAGTACTTC.

The chain carries TRBV27 and TRBJ1-2, with TRBD1 as a possible D gene (6 bases). Trimming removed 6 bases at V and 5 bases at J, with 19 bases between. Germline loops: CDR1 MNHEY, CDR2 SMNVEV (reference sequence). The CDR3 runs 15 residues. CDR3 in amino acids: CASRLGQGTDYGYTF. The CDR3, as DNA: TGTGCCAGCAGATTAGGGCAGGGGACGGATTATGGCTACACCTTC.